The 3 T cell receptor beta chains below come from one sample, sequenced in a study of blood T cell repertoires in COVID-19. Here immunoSEQ multiplex PCR was the method, and the copy in TCRdb shows in-frame clones only, minus some. The sample lists about 63,000 clones, roughly 78% occurring once. The specimen sequenced was peripheral blood. Receptors originate from a human donor in a cohort sampled during active COVID-19.

This clone was detected ten times or more. The chain employs TRBV18 and TRBJ1-6; 10 positions agree with TRBD1. In germline, CDR1 is KGHSH, CDR2 LQKENI. CDR3 length: 15 residues. Unmatched junction bases numbered 3, after V lost 2 bases and J lost 8 bases. CDR3 sequence reads: CASSPEGQGYSPLHF. DNA of the CDR3: TGTGCCAGCTCACCAGAGGGACAGGGGTATTCACCCCTCCACTTT.

The chain couples TRBV4-3 to TRBJ2-7, with 7 nucleotides matching TRBD1. Unmatched junction bases numbered 9, after V lost 4 bases and J lost 6 bases. Germline V gives CDR1 LGHNA, CDR2 YSLEER. This CDR3 has 14 residues. CDR3 sequence: CASSLSGTASEQYF. The CDR3 DNA sequence: TGCGCCAGCAGCCTCTCCGGGACAGCCTCCGAGCAGTACTTC.

This chain uses TRBV5-6 with TRBJ2-5; a possible D gene is TRBD1 (5 bases). Trimming cost V 2 bases and J 5 bases, with 10 bases left between them. This CDR3 spans 13 amino acids. Germline CDR1 is SGHDT and CDR2 is YYEEEE. Written as DNA, the CDR3 is TGTGCCAGCAGCTTCGCGTCAGGGGAGACCCAGTACTTC. Translated, it gives CASSFASGETQYF.